This TCR beta chain was recovered during a study of shared clonotypes between healthy human individuals. The overall study: Each donor had three CD4 naive, three CD4 memory, two CD8 naive and one CD8 memory plate.

Study-wide results and caveats: Relative to their counterparts shared across all four donors, non-shared clonotypes exhibited diminished generation probabilities.

Comments on this clone: Its antigen is currently unknown. Other DNA sequences within the sample encode an identical CDR3.

The V gene's germline CDR1 is SEHNR and CDR2 FQNEAQ (reference sequence). This CDR3 is built from 15 residues. The V segment lost 6 bases and the J segment 2 bases; nucleotides outside the gene matches: 6. Sequencing used immunoSEQ multiplex PCR; TCRdb keeps in-frame clones, though not all of them. The sample lists approximately 110,000 clones; more than 65% were seen once. This chain links TRBV7-9 with TRBJ1-5; TRBD1 agrees at 8 bases. The sequence came from a woman in her 30s in good health. The sequenced material came from memory CD8+ T cells sorted from blood. Subset noted: CD45RO+ cells pooled with CCR7-negative TemRA cells. The CDR3 bases are TGTGCCAGCAGTCCCCAGGGGGCTGGCAATCAGCCCCAGCATTTT. It is translated as CASSPQGAGNQPQHF.